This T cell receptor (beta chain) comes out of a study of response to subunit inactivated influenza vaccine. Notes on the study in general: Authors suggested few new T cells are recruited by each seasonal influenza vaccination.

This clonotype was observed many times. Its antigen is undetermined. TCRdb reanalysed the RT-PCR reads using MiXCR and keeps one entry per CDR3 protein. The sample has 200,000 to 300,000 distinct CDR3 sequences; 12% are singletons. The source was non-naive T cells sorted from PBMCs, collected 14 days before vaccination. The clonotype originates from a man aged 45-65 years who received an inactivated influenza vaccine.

In DNA form, the CDR3 reads TGTGCCAGCAGCTTAGACCCGACAGGGGGCTTCTTCTTC. Protein sequence: CASSLDPTGGFFF. This chain joins TRBV7-6 and TRBJ2-1, with TRBD1 identical over 10 bases. This CDR3 is built from 13 residues. Trimming took 1 base from V and 16 from J; bases not matched to a gene: 7. CDR1 is SGHVS, CDR2 FNYEAQ, per germline.